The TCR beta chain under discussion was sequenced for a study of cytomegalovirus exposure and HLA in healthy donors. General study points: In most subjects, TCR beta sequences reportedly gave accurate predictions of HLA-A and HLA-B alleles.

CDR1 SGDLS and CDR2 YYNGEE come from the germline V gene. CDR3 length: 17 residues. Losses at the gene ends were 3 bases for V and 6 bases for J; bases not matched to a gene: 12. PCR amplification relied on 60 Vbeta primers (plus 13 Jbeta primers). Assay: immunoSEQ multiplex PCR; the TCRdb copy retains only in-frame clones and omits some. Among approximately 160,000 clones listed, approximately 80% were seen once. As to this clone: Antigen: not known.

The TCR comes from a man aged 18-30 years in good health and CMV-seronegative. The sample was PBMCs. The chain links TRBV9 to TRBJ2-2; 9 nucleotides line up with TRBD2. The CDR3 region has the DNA TGTGCCAGCAGCGAGCCCCTAGCGGGGTCCTGGGCCGGGGAGCTGTTTTTT. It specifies CASSEPLAGSWAGELFF.